One and the same sample provided the 17 T cell receptor beta chains below, sequenced in a study of blood T cell repertoires in COVID-19. Some clones are missing from TCRdb's copy, which holds only in-frame ones; the method was immunoSEQ multiplex PCR. The data hold 30,000 to 40,000 clones, with around nine tenths observed a single time. The sequenced sample was peripheral blood. Every receptor here comes from a man aged 65 to 85 with active COVID-19.

The chain joins TRBV5-1 to TRBJ2-3; D is unresolved. This CDR3 region has 14 residues. The V end lost 4 bases, the J end lost 4 bases, and 13 bases lay between the germline ends. Germline V lookup: CDR1 SGHRS, CDR2 YFSETQ. The CDR3: CASSHDNLPDTQYF. The CDR3, as DNA: TGCGCCAGCAGCCACGACAACCTCCCAGATACGCAGTATTTT.

V and J are TRBV6-5 and TRBJ2-1, with 13 positions matching TRBD2. This CDR3 comprises 15 residues. Germline V gene data show CDR1 as MNHEY and CDR2 as SVGAGI. Germline trimming cut 6 bases from V and 5 bases from J; bases unmatched to any gene: 4. CDR3 amino acids: CASSPGTSGNNEQFF. The CDR3 coding sequence is TGTGCCAGCAGCCCAGGGACTAGCGGGAACAATGAGCAGTTCTTC.

The chain employs TRBV7-2 and TRBJ1-6; possibly TRBD1 for D (6 bases). The germline V gene has CDR1 SGHTA and CDR2 FQGNSA. This CDR3 comprises 17 residues. V was trimmed by 1 base and J by 3 bases, leaving 13 bases between them. The CDR3 region has the DNA TGTGCCAGCAGCTTAGACAGGGCCTCCCTCTATAATTCACCCCTCCACTTT. It specifies CASSLDRASLYNSPLHF.

The genes are TRBV5-5 and TRBJ2-2; 9 bases fit TRBD1. The length of the CDR3 is 16 residues. CDR1 is SGHKS and CDR2 is YYEKEE in the germline V gene (reference sequence). V dropped 5 bases and J dropped 6; count of bases not matched to a gene: 11. In DNA, the CDR3 is TGTGCCAGCAGGCGTCCGGGACAGGGTGGGGCCGGGGAGCTGTTTTTT. Translation: CASRRPGQGGAGELFF.

This clone occurred a few times. CDR3 DNA sequence: TGTGCCAGCAATGGACTAGCGGGAGGGATCCGGCCCTACAATGAGCAGTTCTTC. The encoded protein is CASNGLAGGIRPYNEQFF. V and J are TRBV2 and TRBJ2-1; 15 bases fit TRBD2. Germline V gene lookup returns CDR1 SNHLY and CDR2 FYNNEI. The ends lost 7 bases at V and 2 bases at J; junction bases unmatched: 9. The CDR3 totals 18 residues.

The chain couples TRBV7-2 to TRBJ2-6; the D is unclear. Trimming pared 4 bases from V and 6 bases from J, leaving 7 bases between. The germline CDR1 and CDR2 sequences are SGHTA and FQGNSA. The CDR3 covers 13 residues. The DNA of the CDR3 is TGTGCCAGCAGCTCCCCTTTGGCCAACGTCCTGACTTTC. Amino acid sequence: CASSSPLANVLTF.

V gene TRBV27 combines with J gene TRBJ1-4; D might be TRBD1 (6 bases). From germline, CDR1 is MNHEY and CDR2 SMNVEV (reference sequence). This CDR3 contains 15 residues. Trimming took off 4 bases at V and 0 bases at J, with 9 bases between the two ends. This CDR3 is CASSYRVPTNEKLFF. The CDR3 nucleotides read TGTGCCAGCAGTTACAGGGTCCCAACTAATGAAAAACTGTTTTTT.

The gene calls are TRBV18 and TRBJ1-1; D not certain. Germline CDR1 is KGHSH and CDR2 is LQKENI. V shed 1 base and J shed 0 bases, with 3 bases lying between them. The CDR3 runs 13 residues. The CDR3 protein is CASSPRLNTEAFF. CDR3 nucleotides: TGTGCCAGCTCACCACGGCTGAACACTGAAGCTTTCTTT.

This chain connects TRBV6-6 to TRBJ2-7, with 7 nucleotides matching TRBD1. Trimming cost V 7 bases and J 2 bases; bases outside gene matches: 8. The CDR3 sequence is 14 residues long. Germline loops: CDR1 MNHNY, CDR2 SVGAGI (reference sequence). As DNA, the CDR3 is TGTGCCAGCACCGATAGACAGGGTACCTACGAGCAGTACTTC. This gives the protein CASTDRQGTYEQYF.

The rearrangement links TRBV27 to TRBJ2-3; a weak D match, TRBD2 (5 bases). With 5 bases removed from V and 4 bases from J, the gap between germline ends came to 16 bases. Germline V gene lookup returns CDR1 MNHEY and CDR2 SMNVEV (reference sequence). This CDR3 is 15 amino acids long. CDR3 residues: CASSPWTPPADTQYF. The CDR3 DNA reads as TGTGCCAGCAGTCCGTGGACTCCTCCCGCAGATACGCAGTATTTT.

This clone was observed once. The chain has TRBV5-5 and TRBJ2-7; D not resolved. CDR1 and CDR2 (germline): SGHKS, YYEKEE (reference sequence). The CDR3 spans 15 residues. V was cut by 1 base and J by 4 bases, with 15 bases left in between. CDR3 loop: CASSLITGLIYEQYF. CDR3 bases: TGTGCCAGCAGCTTGATAACGGGTCTTATTTACGAGCAGTACTTC.

The chain recombines TRBV29-1 with TRBJ1-2, with D hard to call. There are 11 residues in the CDR3. The V end was cut by 5 bases, the J end by 8 bases, with 12 bases between. The V gene's germline CDR1 is SQVTM and CDR2 ANQGSEA. The CDR3: CSVTGLGGYTF. As DNA, the CDR3 is TGCAGCGTTACGGGGTTAGGGGGCTACACCTTC. Filled out from reference TRBV29-1 and TRBJ1-2, the complete variable domain reads SAVISQKPSRDICQRGTSLTIQCQVDSQVTMMFWYRQQPGQSLTLIATANQGSEATYESGFVIDKFPISRPNLTFSTLTVSNMSPEDSSIYLCSVTGLGGYTFGSGTRLTVV.

J is TRBJ2-1 and V is TRBV6-2 or TRBV6-3; 7 positions match TRBD2. Germline V lookup: CDR1 MNHEY, CDR2 SVGEGT. The CDR3 has 15 amino acids. V lost 3 bases and J lost 8; bases outside the gene matches: 10. CDR3 coding DNA: TGTGCCAGCAGTTATTTTTCAGCGGGAACGTATGAGCAGTTCTTC. It yields the protein CASSYFSAGTYEQFF.

CDR3: CASSFMSLQGTNNEQFF. CDR3 nucleotides: TGTGCCAGCAGTTTTATGTCACTCCAGGGGACCAACAATGAGCAGTTCTTC. V and J are TRBV27 and TRBJ2-1; D may be TRBD1 (6 bases). This CDR3 has 17 residues. Germline V CDR1 and CDR2: MNHEY, SMNVEV (reference sequence). V lost 3 bases and J 5 bases, leaving 20 bases between the germline ends.

The chain carries TRBV19 and TRBJ2-1; D gene unclear. Germline V gene lookup returns CDR1 LNHDA and CDR2 SQIVND (reference sequence). The CDR3 contains 15 residues. Trimming cost V 5 bases and J 1 base, with 12 bases left between them. The CDR3 DNA is TGTGCCAGTAGTCCCGCGGCTTGGTCCTACAATGAGCAGTTCTTC. Amino acid sequence: CASSPAAWSYNEQFF.

By proportion, this clone is medium-sized. Germline and junction disagree at one end, which may indicate a read error. The chain joins TRBV5-1 to TRBJ2-7; 11 bases are a match to TRBD2. This CDR3 has 16 residues. CDR1 SGHRS and CDR2 YFSETQ come from the germline V gene. The CDR3: CASSLQPGTSGYEQYF. The CDR3 DNA reads TGCGCCAGCAGCTTGCAACCCGGGACTAGCGGCTACGAGCAGTACTTT.

J is TRBJ1-2 and V is TRBV6-5; D not resolved. V lost 5 bases, J lost 4 bases, and 14 bases lay in between. The CDR3 covers 14 residues. Germline loops: CDR1 MNHEY, CDR2 SVGAGI. DNA for the CDR3: TGTGCCAGCAGTAGACAAGAGGGCTCCTATGGCTACACCTTC. It codes for CASSRQEGSYGYTF.